The next 21 T cell receptor beta chains were all read from a single sample in a study of radiation and T cells in renal cell carcinoma (dated by TCRdb to the early 2020s). Receptors were amplified or captured by the immunoSEQ multiplex PCR assay. In its TCRdb copy, this immuneACCESS table keeps in-frame sequences only and misses some clones. Where compared with another copy, unresolved V genes explain less than half of these, and the others have no known cause. The sample table contains about 49,000 clones; only one count was recorded for roughly 80% of them. About 33% of the sample is in the top ten clones. The sample's time point label, decoded: baseline pretreatment blood. The treatment or condition label, as the study defines it: 15 Gy SBRT to primary tumor, nephrectomy 4 weeks later. Sequenced material: blood, taken from a patient whose treatment included radiotherapy and nephrectomy. Every receptor here comes from a woman in her seventies with renal cell carcinoma.

The rearrangement links TRBV7-3 to TRBJ2-1; 12 bases fit TRBD2. The germline CDR1 and CDR2 sequences are SGHTA and FQGTGA. The CDR3 has 16 residues. After removal of 4 bases from V and 6 bases from J, the junction contained 7 bases not matched to a gene. DNA for the CDR3: TGTGCCAGCAGCTCACTAGCGGGAGGTCATCTCAATGAGCAGTTCTTC. This gives the protein CASSSLAGGHLNEQFF.

This chain uses TRBV4-2 with TRBJ1-4; the D gene is possibly TRBD1 (6 bases). The CDR3 length is 16 residues. The germline gives CDR1 LGHNA, CDR2 YNFKEQ. Trimming cost V 4 bases and J 3 bases, with 15 bases left between them. CDR3 bases: TGTGCCAGCAGCCCGAGTTCAGGGGCGGCTAATGAAAAACTGTTTTTT. The encoded protein is CASSPSSGAANEKLFF.

The chain employs TRBV18 and TRBJ2-7; D could derive from TRBD1 or TRBD2 (5 bases each). Germline CDR1 KGHSH, CDR2 LQKENI. The CDR3 totals 14 residues. V dropped 3 bases and J dropped 1 base, with 10 bases sitting between them. CDR3 amino acids: CASSPRDGSYEQYF. CDR3 nucleotides: TGTGCCAGCTCACCCCGGGACGGATCCTACGAGCAGTACTTC.

This clone was seen just once. The V and J genes are TRBV5-1 and TRBJ1-4; 8 bases are a match to TRBD1. The CDR3 loop spans 15 amino acids. Germline CDR1 reads SGHRS; CDR2 reads YFSETQ. V lost 4 bases to trimming and J lost 7 bases; unmatched junction nucleotides: 9. For the CDR3, the DNA is TGCGCCAGCAGCCCAGCAGGGGGCGCGGGTGAAAAACTGTTTTTT. Amino acid sequence: CASSPAGGAGEKLFF.

The V call is TRBV7-6, the J call TRBJ2-1, with D perhaps matching TRBD2 (6 bases). This CDR3 is 15 amino acids long. CDR1 is SGHVS, CDR2 FNYEAQ, per germline. The V end lost 2 bases, the J end lost 3 bases, and 11 bases lay between the germline ends. The CDR3 DNA reads as TGTGCCAGCAGCTTACGGGGGAACAGCTACAATGAGCAGTTCTTC. It is translated as CASSLRGNSYNEQFF.

This clone was counted once. The chain links TRBV7-8 to TRBJ1-1; D is possibly TRBD1 (5 bases). Per germline, CDR1 SGHVS and CDR2 FQNEAQ. The V end lost 2 bases, the J end lost 2 bases, and 9 bases lay between the germline ends. The CDR3 sequence is 14 residues long. CDR3 bases: TGTGCCAGCAGCTTAAATGGGGGAAACACTGAAGCTTTCTTT. It specifies CASSLNGGNTEAFF.

The V call is TRBV30, the J call TRBJ2-5; the match to TRBD2 covers 14 bases. With 3 bases clipped from V and 5 bases from J, the junction kept 5 bases outside the gene matches. CDR3 length: 15 residues. The germline V gene has CDR1 GTSNPN and CDR2 SVGIG (reference sequence). This chain's CDR3 is CAWRDRLAGGETQYF. In nucleotides, the CDR3 is TGTGCCTGGAGAGATAGACTAGCGGGAGGGGAGACCCAGTACTTC. The full variable domain, with the rest looked up from reference TRBV30 and TRBJ2-5, is SQTIHQWPATLVQPVGSPLSLECTVEGTSNPNLYWYRQAAGRGLQLLFYSVGIGQISSEVPQNLSASRPQDRQFILSSKKLLLSDSGFYLCAWRDRLAGGETQYFGPGTRLLVL.

The chain employs TRBV7-2 and TRBJ1-1, with D uncertain. Germline lookup yields CDR1 SGHTA and CDR2 FQGNSA. The CDR3 has 13 residues. V dropped 1 base and J dropped 1 base, with 4 bases sitting between them. CDR3 in amino acids: CASSLGRNTEAFF. As DNA, the CDR3 is TGTGCCAGCAGCTTAGGACGGAACACTGAAGCTTTCTTT.

The chain recombines TRBV19 with TRBJ2-5; TRBD2 aligns across 16 bases. The germline V gene has CDR1 LNHDA and CDR2 SQIVND (reference sequence). J lost 4 bases, V lost 3 bases, and 14 bases had no gene match. The CDR3 totals 20 residues. The CDR3 DNA reads as TGTGCCAGTAGTATCTCATTGGGACTAGCGGGAGGGGGGGTATTAGAGACCCAGTACTTC. The encoded protein is CASSISLGLAGGGVLETQYF.

The V and J genes are TRBV5-1 and TRBJ1-5; D gene unclear. Germline values: CDR1 SGHRS, CDR2 YFSETQ. This CDR3 region has 15 residues. Trimming left V 0 bases short and J 4 bases short, with 11 bases between. This CDR3 reads CASSLAGDGNQPQHF. The CDR3 DNA reads as TGCGCCAGCAGCTTGGCCGGAGACGGTAATCAGCCCCAGCATTTT.

This clone was counted once. This sequence joins TRBV28 and TRBJ1-2, with TRBD1 as a possible D gene (6 bases). The germline CDR1 and CDR2 sequences are MDHEN and SYDVKM. CDR3 size: 13 residues. The V and J ends lost 4 bases and 8 bases respectively, with 14 bases between them. The CDR3 bases are TGTGCCAGCAGTTCGGGGGCCCCGGAGGGCTACACCTTC. It translates to CASSSGAPEGYTF.

This rearrangement joins TRBV5-4 to TRBJ2-4; 7 bases align to TRBD1. This CDR3 comprises 16 residues. V was clipped by 1 base and J by 0 bases; unmatched bases: 4. Germline V gene lookup returns CDR1 SGHNT and CDR2 YYREEE (reference sequence). This CDR3 is CASSLWGQLAKNIQYF. The CDR3 DNA sequence: TGTGCCAGCAGCTTGTGGGGACAGTTAGCCAAAAACATTCAGTACTTC.

This chain links TRBV5-4 with TRBJ2-7; 9 bases line up with TRBD2. CDR3 length equals 14 residues. The junction had 4 bases not matched to a gene; V was cut back by 0 bases and J by 6 bases. Germline CDR1 reads SGHNT; CDR2 reads YYREEE (reference sequence). The CDR3 spells CASSLELAGTEQYF. In DNA, the CDR3 is TGTGCCAGCAGCTTGGAGCTAGCGGGAACCGAGCAGTACTTC.

This chain joins TRBV6-1 and TRBJ2-7, with 8 bases lining up with TRBD1. From germline, CDR1 is MNHNS and CDR2 SASEGT. V gave up 0 bases and J gave up 4 bases; unmatched junction bases: 5. CDR3 length equals 15 residues. The CDR3 region has the DNA TGTGCCAGCAGTGAAGCGCAGGGGGCAGGGTACGAGCAGTACTTC. Protein: CASSEAQGAGYEQYF.

This clone was seen once. This chain links TRBV6-6 with TRBJ2-3; D remains unclear. Trimming removed 6 bases from V and 2 bases from J, with 6 bases in between. The CDR3 is 12 residues long. Germline V gives CDR1 MNHNY, CDR2 SVGAGI (reference sequence). CDR3 nucleotide sequence: TGTGCCAGCAGCAGAGACACAGATACGCAGTATTTT. Protein sequence: CASSRDTDTQYF.

V and J are TRBV7-2 and TRBJ2-7; D remains ambiguous. V was cut by 4 bases and J by 3 bases, with 16 bases left in between. There are 15 residues in the CDR3. Per germline, CDR1 SGHTA and CDR2 FQGNSA. The CDR3 sequence is CASSSAGSRVYEQYF. CDR3 nucleotides: TGTGCCAGCAGCTCCGCCGGGTCACGGGTCTACGAGCAGTACTTC. The complete variable domain, with remaining parts taken from reference TRBV7-2 and TRBJ2-7, reads GAGVSQSPSNKVTEKGKDVELRCDPISGHTALYWYRQSLGQGLEFLIYFQGNSAPDKSGLPSDRFSAERTGGSVSTLTIQRTQQEDSAVYLCASSSAGSRVYEQYFGPGTRLTVT.

The V and J genes are TRBV7-2 and TRBJ2-5; 7 bases align to TRBD2. V lost 4 bases and J lost 2; bases outside the gene matches: 7. Germline V gene sequence: CDR1 SGHTA, CDR2 FQGNSA. This CDR3 contains 15 residues. Here the CDR3 DNA reads TGTGCCAGCAGCTCGCTAGCGGTAGGACAAGAGACCCAGTACTTC. The encoded protein is CASSSLAVGQETQYF.

CDR3 amino acids: CASSLKGDRGREQYF. The CDR3, as DNA: TGTGCCAGCAGTTTAAAGGGGGACAGGGGGCGCGAGCAGTACTTC. V gene TRBV27 combines with J gene TRBJ2-7, with TRBD1 matching over 12 bases. V lost 2 bases to trimming and J lost 6 bases; unmatched junction nucleotides: 5. The CDR3 covers 15 residues. The germline gives CDR1 MNHEY, CDR2 SMNVEV (reference sequence).

J is TRBJ2-4 and V is TRBV4-1; 8 bases match TRBD1. This CDR3 contains 17 residues. The V and J ends lost 1 base and 4 bases, in that order; junction bases with no gene match: 9. Germline V gene lookup returns CDR1 MGHRA and CDR2 YSYEKL. CDR3: CASSQGGSGGPKNIQYF. DNA of the CDR3: TGCGCCAGCAGCCAAGGGGGGTCAGGGGGCCCTAAAAACATTCAGTACTTC.

The gene calls are TRBV10-3 and TRBJ1-2, with D tentatively TRBD1 (5 bases). Germline V gives CDR1 ENHRY, CDR2 SYGVKD. V shed 3 bases and J shed 7 bases, with 15 bases lying between them. The CDR3 length is 14 residues. CDR3 amino acids: CAISEERGRSGYTF. CDR3 sequence (DNA): TGTGCCATCAGTGAAGAGAGGGGCAGGAGTGGCTACACCTTC.

The V call is TRBV6-5, the J call TRBJ2-1; TRBD1 aligns across 12 bases. Germline assignment: CDR1 MNHEY and CDR2 SVGAGI. This CDR3 has 14 residues. V gave up 0 bases and J gave up 12 bases; unmatched junction bases: 3. The CDR3: CASSYSGTGGWQFF. The CDR3 DNA is TGTGCCAGCAGTTACTCCGGGACAGGGGGCTGGCAGTTCTTC.